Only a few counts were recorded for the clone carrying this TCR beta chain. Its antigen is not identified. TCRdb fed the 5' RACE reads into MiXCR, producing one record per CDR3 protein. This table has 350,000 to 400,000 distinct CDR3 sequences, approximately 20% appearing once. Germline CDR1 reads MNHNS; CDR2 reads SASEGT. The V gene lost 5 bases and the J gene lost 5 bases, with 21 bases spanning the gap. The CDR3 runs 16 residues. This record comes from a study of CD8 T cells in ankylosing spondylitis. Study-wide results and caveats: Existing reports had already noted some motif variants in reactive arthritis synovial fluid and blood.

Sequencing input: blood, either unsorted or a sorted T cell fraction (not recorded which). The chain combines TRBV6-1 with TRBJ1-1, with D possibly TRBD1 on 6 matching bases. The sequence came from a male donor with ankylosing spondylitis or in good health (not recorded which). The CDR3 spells CASSQGWEVGGTEAFF. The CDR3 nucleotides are TGTGCCAGCAGTCAGGGGTGGGAGGTCGGGGGGACTGAAGCTTTCTTT.